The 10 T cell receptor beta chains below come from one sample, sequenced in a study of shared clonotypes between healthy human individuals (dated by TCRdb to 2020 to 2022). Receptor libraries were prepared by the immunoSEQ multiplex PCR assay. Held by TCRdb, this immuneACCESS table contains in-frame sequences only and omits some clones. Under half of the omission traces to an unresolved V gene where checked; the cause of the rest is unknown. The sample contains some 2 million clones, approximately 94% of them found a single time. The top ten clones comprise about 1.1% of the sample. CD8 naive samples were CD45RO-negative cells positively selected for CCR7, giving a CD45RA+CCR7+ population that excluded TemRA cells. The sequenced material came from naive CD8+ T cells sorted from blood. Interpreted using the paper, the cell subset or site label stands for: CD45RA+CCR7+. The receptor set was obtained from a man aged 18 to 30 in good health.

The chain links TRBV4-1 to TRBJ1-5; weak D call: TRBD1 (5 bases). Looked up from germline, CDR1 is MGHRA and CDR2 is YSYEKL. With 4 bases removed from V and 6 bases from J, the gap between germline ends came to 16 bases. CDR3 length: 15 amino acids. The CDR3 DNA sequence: TGCGCCAGCAGCCCGGGTCGGGGGTTCGGTCAGCCCCAGCATTTT. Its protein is CASSPGRGFGQPQHF.

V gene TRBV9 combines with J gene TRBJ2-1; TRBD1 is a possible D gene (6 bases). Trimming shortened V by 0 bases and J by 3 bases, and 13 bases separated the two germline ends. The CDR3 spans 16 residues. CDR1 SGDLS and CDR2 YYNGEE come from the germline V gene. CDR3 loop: CASSVGSGANYNEQFF. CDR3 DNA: TGTGCCAGCAGCGTAGGGTCAGGGGCGAACTACAATGAGCAGTTCTTC.

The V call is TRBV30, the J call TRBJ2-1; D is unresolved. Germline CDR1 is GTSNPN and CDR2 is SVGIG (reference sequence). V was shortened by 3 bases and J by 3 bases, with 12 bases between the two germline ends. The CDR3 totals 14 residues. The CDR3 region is CAWSPPTNYNEQFF. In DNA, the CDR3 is TGTGCCTGGAGCCCCCCGACCAACTACAATGAGCAGTTCTTC.

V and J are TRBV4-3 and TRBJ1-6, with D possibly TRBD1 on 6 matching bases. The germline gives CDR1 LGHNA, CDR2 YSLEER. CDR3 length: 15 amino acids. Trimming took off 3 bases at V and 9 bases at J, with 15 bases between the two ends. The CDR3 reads CASSQRTVESSPLHF. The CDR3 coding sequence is TGCGCCAGCAGCCAGAGGACAGTGGAATCTTCACCCCTCCACTTT.

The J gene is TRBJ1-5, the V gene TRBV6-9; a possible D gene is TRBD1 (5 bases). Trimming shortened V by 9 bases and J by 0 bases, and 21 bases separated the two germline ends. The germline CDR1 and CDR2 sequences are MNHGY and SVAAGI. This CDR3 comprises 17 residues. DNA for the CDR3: TGTGCCAGACCCCCCAGGGCTCACAACTATAGCAATCAGCCCCAGCATTTT. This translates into CARPPRAHNYSNQPQHF.

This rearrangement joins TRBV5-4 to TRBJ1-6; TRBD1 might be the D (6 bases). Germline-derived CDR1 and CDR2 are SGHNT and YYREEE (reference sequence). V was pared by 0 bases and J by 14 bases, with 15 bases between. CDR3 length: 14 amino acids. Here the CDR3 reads CASSLGQAGSTLHF. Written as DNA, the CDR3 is TGTGCCAGCAGCTTGGGACAGGCCGGGTCAACCCTCCACTTT.

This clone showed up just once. Here the CDR3 DNA reads TGTGCCAGCAGCTCTTTGACAGACGAAAAACTGTTTTTT. Translated: CASSSLTDEKLFF. The chain has TRBV5-6 and TRBJ1-4, with TRBD1 as a possible D gene (5 bases). This CDR3 is built from 13 residues. The V end was cut by 3 bases, the J end by 8 bases, with 11 bases between. The germline V gene encodes CDR1 SGHDT and CDR2 YYEEEE.

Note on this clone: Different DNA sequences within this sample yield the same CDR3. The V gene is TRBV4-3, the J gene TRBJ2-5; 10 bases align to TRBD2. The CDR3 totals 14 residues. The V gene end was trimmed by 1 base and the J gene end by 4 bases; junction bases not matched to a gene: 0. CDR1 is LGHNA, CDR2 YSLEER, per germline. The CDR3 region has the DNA TGCGCCAGCAGCCAAGGACTAGCGGGAGAGACCCAGTACTTC. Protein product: CASSQGLAGETQYF.

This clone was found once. CDR3 DNA: TGTGCCAGCAGCCCGGACGGCAATCAGCCCCAGCATTTT. Protein product: CASSPDGNQPQHF. The chain employs TRBV7-9 and TRBJ1-5; D ambiguous. V was pared by 5 bases and J by 2 bases, with 7 bases between. The CDR3 is made up of 13 amino acids. Germline V lookup: CDR1 SEHNR, CDR2 FQNEAQ (reference sequence).

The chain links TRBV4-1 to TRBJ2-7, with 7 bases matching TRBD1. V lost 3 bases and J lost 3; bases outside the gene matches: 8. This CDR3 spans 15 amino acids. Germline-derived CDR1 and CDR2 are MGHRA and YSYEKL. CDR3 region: CASSQATGILYEQYF. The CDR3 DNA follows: TGCGCCAGCAGCCAGGCGACAGGGATTCTCTACGAGCAGTACTTC.